One sample yielded the 26 T cell receptor beta chains listed below, sequenced in a study of monozygotic twins with inflammatory bowel disease. Reprocessing the 5' RACE reads, TCRdb reports a single entry for every CDR3 protein and omits DNA. The sample spans about 160,000 distinct CDR3 sequences; the ten largest clones claim roughly 7%. The sequencing input was blood. The receptor set was obtained from a human donor with ulcerative colitis or Crohn's disease, or a healthy co-twin of an affected twin (not recorded which).

The chain is built from TRBV5-1 and TRBJ1-1. The CDR3 length is 12 residues. Germline loops: CDR1 SGHRS, CDR2 YFSETQ. The CDR3 sequence is CASSLAKGEAFF.

The chain uses TRBV7-2 and TRBJ1-1; absent DNA, TCRdb's TRBD1 call cannot be checked. Germline V gene sequence: CDR1 SGHTA, CDR2 FQGNSA. CDR3 length: 15 amino acids. CDR3 amino acids: CASKAGGEVNTEAFF.

The gene calls are TRBV7-2 and TRBJ2-7; TCRdb calls TRBD1, which cannot be checked without DNA. The CDR3 sequence is 12 residues long. CDR1 and CDR2 (germline): SGHTA, FQGNSA. CDR3 loop: CASSLRWGEQYF.

This chain uses TRBV12-3 or TRBV12-4 with TRBJ2-4. CDR3 size: 15 residues. Here the CDR3 reads CASKETGSAKNIQYF.

The gene calls are TRBV20-1 and TRBJ1-5; TCRdb lists TRBD1, though no DNA is available to test this call. CDR1 is DFQATT and CDR2 is SNEGSKA in the germline V gene (reference sequence). The CDR3 totals 15 residues. CDR3 protein: CSAGRDSRDNQPQHF.

The chain combines TRBV15 with TRBJ1-1; TCRdb reports TRBD1, a call that lacks DNA to check it against. The CDR3 length is 14 residues. Germline CDR1 reads LNHNV; CDR2 reads YYDKDF (reference sequence). The CDR3 sequence is CATSRDGQGAEAFF. The full variable domain, completed using reference TRBV15 and TRBJ1-1, is DAMVIQNPRYQVTQFGKPVTLSCSQTLNHNVMYWYQQKSSQAPKLLFHYYDKDFNNEADTPDNFQSRRPNTSFCFLDIRSPGLGDTAMYLCATSRDGQGAEAFFGQGTRLTVV.

V is TRBV7-6 and J is TRBJ2-7; no DNA is available, so the TRBD1 call from TCRdb remains unchecked. The CDR3 totals 15 residues. In germline, CDR1 is SGHVS, CDR2 FNYEAQ. CDR3 residues: CASSSEDRMNYEQYF.

The genes are TRBV5-4 and TRBJ1-1. Germline V gives CDR1 SGHNT, CDR2 YYREEE (reference sequence). The CDR3 has 13 residues. This CDR3 is CASSFRVNSEAFF.

The genes are TRBV10-1 and TRBJ2-2; TCRdb selects TRBD2, and the lack of DNA leaves this call unchecked. CDR3 length: 14 residues. Germline loops: CDR1 WNHNN, CDR2 SYGVQD (reference sequence). CDR3 in amino acids: CASSPLGRAGELFF.

This chain connects TRBV14 to TRBJ2-5; TCRdb indicates TRBD1, and absent DNA this call remains unverified. Germline V gene data show CDR1 as SGHDN and CDR2 as FVKESK. The CDR3 covers 14 residues. CDR3 protein: CASSLGAYVGTQYF.

The chain uses TRBV7-9 and TRBJ2-5; as DNA is missing, the TRBD1 call by TCRdb cannot be tested. CDR1 is SEHNR, CDR2 FQNEAQ, per germline (reference sequence). This CDR3 is built from 15 residues. CDR3 region: CASSPDNRAWETQYF. The full variable domain, its missing parts supplied by reference TRBV7-9 and TRBJ2-5, is DTGVSQNPRHKITKRGQNVTFRCDPISEHNRLYWYRQTLGQGPEFLTYFQNEAQLEKSRLLSDRFSAERPKGSFSTLEIQRTEQGDSAMYLCASSPDNRAWETQYFGPGTRLLVL.

The chain employs TRBV7-3 and TRBJ2-2. This CDR3 is 12 amino acids long. Germline assignment: CDR1 SGHTA and CDR2 FQGTGA. Here the CDR3 reads CASSFGDGELFF.

The genes are TRBV6-2 or TRBV6-3 and TRBJ2-3; absent DNA, TCRdb's TRBD2 call cannot be checked. CDR3 length equals 17 residues. CDR1 and CDR2 (germline): MNHEY, SVGEGT. CDR3 sequence: CASSYSKTTDSTDTQYF.

The chain recombines TRBV20-1 with TRBJ1-4; TCRdb designates TRBD1, a call that cannot be tested without DNA. The germline gives CDR1 DFQATT, CDR2 SNEGSKA (reference sequence). The CDR3 extends over 14 amino acids. CDR3 in amino acids: CSARVDTRGEKLFF.

This chain joins TRBV11-1 and TRBJ2-6; TCRdb calls TRBD1, which cannot be checked without DNA. This CDR3 spans 19 amino acids. Germline CDR1 SGHAT, CDR2 FQDESV (reference sequence). The CDR3 protein is CASSLTPGQGSSGANVLTF.

This chain joins TRBV20-1 and TRBJ2-3; TCRdb's D gene call, TRBD1, goes unchecked for lack of DNA. Germline-derived CDR1 and CDR2 are DFQATT and SNEGSKA (reference sequence). This CDR3 has 15 residues. The CDR3 sequence is CSAGRQGARGDTQYF.

This chain joins TRBV12-3 or TRBV12-4 and TRBJ1-1. This CDR3 has 11 amino acids. The CDR3 loop reads CASTLDTEAFF.

The rearrangement uses TRBV7-8 and TRBJ2-5; the TRBD1 assignment by TCRdb is unverifiable without DNA. There are 13 residues in the CDR3. The germline CDR1 and CDR2 sequences are SGHVS and FQNEAQ. CDR3 amino acids: CASDHRTPETQYF.

The chain carries TRBV30 and TRBJ1-1. The V gene's germline CDR1 is GTSNPN and CDR2 SVGIG (reference sequence). The CDR3 extends over 15 amino acids. CDR3 amino acids: CAWSVGPSLNTEAFF.

The chain uses TRBV20-1 and TRBJ1-1. Per the germline V gene, CDR1 is DFQATT and CDR2 is SNEGSKA (reference sequence). There are 16 residues in the CDR3. This CDR3 is CSARQNPGPYNTEAFF.

V gene TRBV29-1 combines with J gene TRBJ2-2; TCRdb proposes TRBD1, but this gene call is untestable without DNA. Germline V gene data show CDR1 as SQVTM and CDR2 as ANQGSEA. The CDR3 spans 15 residues. CDR3 protein: CSGGQGRQGTGELFF.

V and J are TRBV4-2 and TRBJ2-7; the D call from TCRdb, TRBD1, cannot be confirmed without DNA. CDR1 LGHNA and CDR2 YNFKEQ come from the germline V gene. The CDR3 consists of 14 residues. This chain's CDR3 is CASSRDDRTYEQYF.

This sequence joins TRBV28 and TRBJ1-5; TCRdb's D call, TRBD1, is unchecked because there is no DNA. This CDR3 contains 14 residues. Germline CDR1 MDHEN, CDR2 SYDVKM. CDR3 amino acids: CASTLSGGNQPQHF.

This sequence joins TRBV30 and TRBJ1-1. CDR3 size: 11 residues. Germline CDR1 GTSNPN, CDR2 SVGIG (reference sequence). CDR3 residues: CAWSVGTEAFF.

The chain uses TRBV18 and TRBJ2-2; the TCRdb D gene call, TRBD2, has no DNA to confirm it. The CDR3 has 14 amino acids. Germline V CDR1 and CDR2: KGHSH, LQKENI. CDR3 region: CASSSTGGAGELFF.

This chain links TRBV18 with TRBJ2-4; absent DNA, TCRdb's TRBD1 call cannot be checked. The CDR3 covers 15 residues. Germline-derived CDR1 and CDR2 are KGHSH and LQKENI. This CDR3 reads CASSPLGKTKNIQYF.